The clone carrying this TCR beta chain has more than one count but fewer than ten. Its antigen remains unknown. This specimen belongs to a study of blood T cells in healthy people across ages. Donors gave roughly 10 milliliters of peripheral blood apiece. The ends lost 2 bases at V and 5 bases at J; junction bases unmatched: 8. Germline lookup yields CDR1 KGHSH and CDR2 LQKENI. This CDR3 is 15 amino acids long. Study-level results: A greater number of naive CD4+ cells and higher diversity distinguished long-lived donors from aged donors. Donor CMV status, an unknown factor, possibly confounded changes in expanded clonotypes. Getting older went along with TCR beta diversity per million T cells dropping roughly linearly.

Then a second PCR, running about 6 to 12 cycles, was carried out with a sample-barcoded 5' primer and a J-beta primer mix. Via MiXCR, TCRdb re-called the 5' RACE reads, giving one row per CDR3 protein. This sample has roughly 1,100,000 distinct CDR3 sequences, with around 25% found just once. The sample also formed part of further work on T cells of mothers and their children.

The gene calls are TRBV18 and TRBJ2-5, with 7 positions matching TRBD2. The receptor comes from a girl aged 2 to 9 in good health. Sequenced: blood. CDR3 residues: CASSPAAGVLETQYF. The CDR3, as DNA: TGTGCCAGCTCACCAGCGGCGGGAGTTCTGGAGACCCAGTACTTC.